Below, 8 T cell receptor beta chains from the same sample are listed, as sequenced in a study of shared clonotypes between healthy human individuals. Produced via immunoSEQ multiplex PCR; TCRdb's table is partial and in-frame only. Of 950,000 to 1,300,000 clones in the sample, approximately 72% were seen once. Sequencing was done on a sample of memory CD4+ T cells sorted from blood. The subset was: CD45RA-negative fraction. Receptor source: a man younger than 30 in good health.

V and J are TRBV18 and TRBJ2-7; D uncertain. The CDR3 length is 15 residues. CDR1 KGHSH and CDR2 LQKENI come from the germline V gene. With 2 bases removed from V and 3 bases from J, the gap between germline ends came to 14 bases. The CDR3 here is CASSPTDKVLYEQYF. DNA for the CDR3: TGTGCCAGCTCACCAACCGACAAGGTGCTCTACGAGCAGTACTTC.

The chain couples TRBV6-6 to TRBJ2-7; D possibly matches TRBD1 or TRBD2 (5 bases each). V lost 4 bases to trimming and J lost 7 bases, with 20 bases between them. The germline V gene has CDR1 MNHNY and CDR2 SVGAGI (reference sequence). This CDR3 region has 15 residues. This CDR3 is CASSLWDPRLGEQYF. CDR3 sequence (DNA): TGTGCCAGCAGTTTATGGGACCCTCGGTTGGGTGAGCAGTACTTC.

The gene calls are TRBV6-1 and TRBJ2-5; the D is unclear. The CDR3 spans 12 residues. Trimming took off 6 bases at V and 2 bases at J, with 7 bases between the two ends. Germline CDR1 MNHNS, CDR2 SASEGT. The CDR3 protein is CASSGPQETQYF. CDR3 nucleotide sequence: TGTGCCAGCAGCGGGCCGCAAGAGACCCAGTACTTC.

The J gene is TRBJ2-5, the V gene TRBV5-6; TRBD2 might be the D (6 bases). The CDR3 runs to 15 residues. V was pared by 0 bases and J by 5 bases, with 14 bases between. Germline CDR1 reads SGHDT; CDR2 reads YYEEEE. Here the CDR3 reads CASSLVGTGGETQYF. The CDR3 DNA follows: TGTGCCAGCAGCTTGGTTGGTACTGGGGGGGAGACCCAGTACTTC.

Only one count was recorded for this clone. The CDR3: CASSAGHLKPQHF. The CDR3 DNA is TGTGCCAGCAGCGCTGGACACTTGAAGCCCCAGCATTTT. This chain joins TRBV7-9 and TRBJ1-5; TRBD1 might be the D (5 bases). CDR1 is SEHNR, CDR2 FQNEAQ, per germline (reference sequence). V shed 5 bases and J shed 8 bases, with 13 bases lying between them. The CDR3 sequence is 13 residues long.

The CDR3 sequence is CASSESGPGVELFF. CDR3 nucleotide sequence: TGTGCCAGCAGTGAATCGGGGCCGGGGGTGGAACTGTTTTTT. The chain has TRBV25-1 and TRBJ1-4, with D perhaps matching TRBD1 (5 bases). The V gene lost 1 base and the J gene lost 12 bases, with 15 bases spanning the gap. The CDR3 contains 14 residues. Germline V CDR1 and CDR2: MGHDK, SYGVNS.

The chain employs TRBV7-6 and TRBJ2-7, with D possibly being TRBD1 (6 bases). Germline V CDR1 and CDR2: SGHVS, FNYEAQ. The CDR3 spans 15 residues. Trimming shortened V by 1 base and J by 4 bases, and 14 bases separated the two germline ends. The CDR3 reads CASSLGTGSNYEQYF. In DNA, the CDR3 is TGTGCCAGCAGCTTAGGTACAGGGTCGAATTACGAGCAGTACTTC.

The V gene is TRBV27, the J gene TRBJ2-2; 11 bases match TRBD1. J was trimmed by 6 bases and V by 6 bases; bases with no gene match: 6. The CDR3 has 15 amino acids. Germline CDR1 MNHEY, CDR2 SMNVEV (reference sequence). The CDR3 DNA is TGTGCCAGCAGACCCGGGACAGGGGGATCCGGGGAGCTGTTTTTT. It codes for CASRPGTGGSGELFF.